A single TCR beta chain is shown here with its context. The sample is drawn from a study of blood T cell repertoires in COVID-19. As for the study in general: Samples taken during acute and convalescent COVID-19 were collected in the United States, Italy and Spain.

Original data processing: Amplification of reference gene primers was used by the study to estimate nucleated cell counts. Generated by immunoSEQ multiplex PCR, the TCRdb table keeps only in-frame clones and is missing some. That table furnishes V, J and clone size, whereas the DNA furnished D and trimming. Of a few hundred thousand clones in the sample, roughly 87% were seen once. Those who participated ranged in age from 18 to 89 years and resided in some 24 US areas. Cohorts were assigned according to the clinical history that participants reported. This CDR3 has 14 amino acids. The V and J ends lost 0 bases and 5 bases, in that order; junction bases with no gene match: 5. Germline CDR1 and CDR2: SGHDT and YYEEEE.

This chain uses TRBV5-6 with TRBJ2-7; 7 bases match TRBD1. Material for sequencing was PBMCs or T cells enriched from blood (not recorded which). This TCR was sampled from a woman in her 50s who had recovered from COVID-19. In nucleotides, the CDR3 is TGTGCCAGCAGCTTGGGAGGGGGCGTAGACGAGCAGTACTTC. This encodes CASSLGGGVDEQYF.